The TCR beta chain under discussion was sequenced for a study of control samples from healthy donors and cancer patients. This clone was counted between two and nine times. The germline V gene has CDR1 MNHEY and CDR2 SMNVEV (reference sequence). The CDR3 extends over 14 amino acids. V shed 4 bases and J shed 5 bases, with 12 bases lying between them. Clones were sequenced by immunoSEQ multiplex PCR, and TCRdb holds only the in-frame ones, with some missing. The table records tens of thousands of clones, less than 95% of them present only once. Sequenced input: PBMCs. The rearrangement links TRBV27 to TRBJ1-5; D not certain. This TCR derives from a man under 40 with colorectal cancer. The CDR3 loop is CASSSRADYQPQHF. The CDR3, as DNA: TGTGCCAGCAGTTCTAGGGCAGACTATCAGCCCCAGCATTTT.